This T cell receptor (beta chain) originates from a study of blood T cell repertoires in COVID-19. In the study overall: Italy, Spain and the United States were the sources of the convalescent and acute COVID-19 samples. From T cells, B-cell-depleted T cells, or PBMCs came the material, which was cDNA or gDNA.

Germline CDR1 SGHAT, CDR2 FQNNGV. Deletions cut 5 bases from V and 4 bases from J, with 9 bases between. The CDR3 contains 13 residues. TCRdb keeps only in-frame clones here, not all; method: immunoSEQ multiplex PCR. The sample carries 35,000 to 50,000 clones, approximately 84% recorded once. The specimen sequenced was peripheral blood. The rearrangement joins TRBV11-2 to TRBJ1-3; D not certain. The TCR originated in a woman aged 70-85 years in a cohort sampled during active COVID-19. The CDR3 bases are TGTGCCAGCAGCGCCGTCGGGGGAAACACCATATATTTT. This gives the protein CASSAVGGNTIYF.